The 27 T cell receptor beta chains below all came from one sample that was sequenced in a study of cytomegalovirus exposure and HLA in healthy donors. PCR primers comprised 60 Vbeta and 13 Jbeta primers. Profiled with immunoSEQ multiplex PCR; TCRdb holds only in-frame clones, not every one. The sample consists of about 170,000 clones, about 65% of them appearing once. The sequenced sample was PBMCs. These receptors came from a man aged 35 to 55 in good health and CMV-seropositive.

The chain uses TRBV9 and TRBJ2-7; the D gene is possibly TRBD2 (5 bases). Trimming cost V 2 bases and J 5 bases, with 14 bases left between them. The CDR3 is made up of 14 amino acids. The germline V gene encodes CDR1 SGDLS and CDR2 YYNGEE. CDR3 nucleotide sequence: TGTGCCAGCAGCGTCGGGGATTTGGCCCACGAGCAGTACTTC. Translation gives CASSVGDLAHEQYF.

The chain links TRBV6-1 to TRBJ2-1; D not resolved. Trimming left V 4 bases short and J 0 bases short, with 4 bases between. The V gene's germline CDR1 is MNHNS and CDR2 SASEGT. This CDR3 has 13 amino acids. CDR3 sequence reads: CASSASSYNEQFF. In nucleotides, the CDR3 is TGTGCCAGCAGTGCCAGCTCCTACAATGAGCAGTTCTTC.

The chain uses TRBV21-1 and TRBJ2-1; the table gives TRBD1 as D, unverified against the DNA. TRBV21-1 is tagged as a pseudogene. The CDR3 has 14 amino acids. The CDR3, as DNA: TGTGCCAGCCCGGGACAGGGGGGAAAGAATGAGCAGTTCTTC. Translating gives CASPGQGGKNEQFF.

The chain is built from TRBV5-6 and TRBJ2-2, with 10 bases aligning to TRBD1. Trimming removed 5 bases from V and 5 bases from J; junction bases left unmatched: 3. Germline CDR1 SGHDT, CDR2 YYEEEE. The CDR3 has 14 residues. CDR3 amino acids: CASSGQGGTGELFF. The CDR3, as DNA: TGTGCCAGCAGTGGACAGGGGGGTACCGGGGAGCTGTTTTTT. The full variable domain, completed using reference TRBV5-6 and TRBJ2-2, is DAGVTQSPTHLIKTRGQQVTLRCSPKSGHDTVSWYQQALGQGPQFIFQYYEEEERQRGNFPDRFSGHQFPNYSSELNVNALLLGDSALYLCASSGQGGTGELFFGEGSRLTVL.

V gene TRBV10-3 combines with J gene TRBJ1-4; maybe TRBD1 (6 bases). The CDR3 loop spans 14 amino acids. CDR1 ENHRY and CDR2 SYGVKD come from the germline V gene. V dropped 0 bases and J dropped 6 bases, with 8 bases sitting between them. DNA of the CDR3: TGTGCCATCAGTGAGTCGGCAGGGGATGAAAAACTGTTTTTT. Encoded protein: CAISESAGDEKLFF.

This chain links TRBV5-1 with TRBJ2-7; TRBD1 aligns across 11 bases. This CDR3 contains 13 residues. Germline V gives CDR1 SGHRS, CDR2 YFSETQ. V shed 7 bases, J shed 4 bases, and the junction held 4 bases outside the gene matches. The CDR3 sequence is CASGRDRGYEQYF. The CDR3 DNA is TGCGCCAGCGGCCGGGACAGGGGGTACGAGCAGTACTTC. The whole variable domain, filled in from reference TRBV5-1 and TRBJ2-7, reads KAGVTQTPRYLIKTRGQQVTLSCSPISGHRSVSWYQQTPGQGLQFLFEYFSETQRNKGNFPGRFSGRQFSNSRSEMNVSTLELGDSALYLCASGRDRGYEQYFGPGTRLTVT.

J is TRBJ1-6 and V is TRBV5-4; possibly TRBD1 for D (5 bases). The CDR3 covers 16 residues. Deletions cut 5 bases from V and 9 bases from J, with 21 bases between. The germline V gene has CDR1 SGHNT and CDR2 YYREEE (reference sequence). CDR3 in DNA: TGTGCCAGCAGACACGCGTCGGGGGGAGTGGGTTCACCCCTCCACTTT. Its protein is CASRHASGGVGSPLHF.

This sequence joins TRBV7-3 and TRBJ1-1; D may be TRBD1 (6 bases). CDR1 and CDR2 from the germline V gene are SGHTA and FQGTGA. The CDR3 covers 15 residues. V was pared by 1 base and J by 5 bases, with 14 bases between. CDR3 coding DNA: TGTGCCAGCAGCTTAAGACAGGCCCCAGGGACTGAAGCTTTCTTT. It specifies CASSLRQAPGTEAFF.

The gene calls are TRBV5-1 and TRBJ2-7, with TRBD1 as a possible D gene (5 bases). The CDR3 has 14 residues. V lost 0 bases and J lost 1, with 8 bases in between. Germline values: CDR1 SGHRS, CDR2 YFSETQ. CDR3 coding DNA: TGCGCCAGCAGCTTGGATCAGGGATCCTACGAGCAGTACTTC. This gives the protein CASSLDQGSYEQYF.

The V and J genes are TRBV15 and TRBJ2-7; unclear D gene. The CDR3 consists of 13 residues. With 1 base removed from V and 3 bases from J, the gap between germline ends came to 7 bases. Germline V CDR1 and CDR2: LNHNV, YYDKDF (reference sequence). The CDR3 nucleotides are TGTGCCACCAGCAGAGTAGTCAACTACGAGCAGTACTTC. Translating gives CATSRVVNYEQYF.

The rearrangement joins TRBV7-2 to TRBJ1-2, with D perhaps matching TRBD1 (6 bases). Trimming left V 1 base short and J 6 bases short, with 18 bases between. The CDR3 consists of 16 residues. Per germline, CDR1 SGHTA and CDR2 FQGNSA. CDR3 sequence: CASSLGTFGGADGYTF. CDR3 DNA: TGTGCCAGCAGCTTAGGGACCTTTGGGGGGGCTGATGGCTACACCTTC. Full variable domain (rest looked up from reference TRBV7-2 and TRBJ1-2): GAGVSQSPSNKVTEKGKDVELRCDPISGHTALYWYRQSLGQGLEFLIYFQGNSAPDKSGLPSDRFSAERTGGSVSTLTIQRTQQEDSAVYLCASSLGTFGGADGYTFGSGTRLTVV.

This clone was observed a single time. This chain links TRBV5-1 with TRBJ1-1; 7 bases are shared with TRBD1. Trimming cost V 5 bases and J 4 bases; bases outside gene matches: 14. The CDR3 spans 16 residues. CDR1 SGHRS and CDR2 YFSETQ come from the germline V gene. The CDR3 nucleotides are TGCGCCAGCAGAGGTCGACAGGGCTTAGAAAGCACTGAAGCTTTCTTT. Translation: CASRGRQGLESTEAFF.

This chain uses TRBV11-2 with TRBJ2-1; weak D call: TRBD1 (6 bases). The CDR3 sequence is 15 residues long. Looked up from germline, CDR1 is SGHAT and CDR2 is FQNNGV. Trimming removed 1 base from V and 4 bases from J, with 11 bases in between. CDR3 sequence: CASSLAPDRYNEQFF. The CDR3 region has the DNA TGTGCCAGCAGCTTAGCCCCGGACAGATACAATGAGCAGTTCTTC.

CDR3 DNA: TGTGCCAGCAGTTACCTCGAGACCCAGTACTTC. Amino acid sequence: CASSYLETQYF. The V call is TRBV6-6, the J call TRBJ2-5; D not resolved. V dropped 2 bases and J dropped 5 bases, with 3 bases sitting between them. The germline CDR1 and CDR2 sequences are MNHNY and SVGAGI (reference sequence). CDR3 length: 11 residues.

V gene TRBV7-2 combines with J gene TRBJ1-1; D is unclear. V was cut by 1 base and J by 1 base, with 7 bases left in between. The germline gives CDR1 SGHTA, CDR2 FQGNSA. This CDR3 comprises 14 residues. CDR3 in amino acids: CASSLETKNTEAFF. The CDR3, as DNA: TGTGCCAGCAGCTTAGAGACAAAGAACACTGAAGCTTTCTTT.

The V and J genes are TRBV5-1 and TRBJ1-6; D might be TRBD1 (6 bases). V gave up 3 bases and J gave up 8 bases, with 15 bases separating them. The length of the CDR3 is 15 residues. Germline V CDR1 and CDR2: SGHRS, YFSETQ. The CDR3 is CASSSLQGRDSPLHF. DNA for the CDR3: TGCGCCAGCAGCTCCTTACAGGGAAGGGATTCACCCCTCCACTTT.

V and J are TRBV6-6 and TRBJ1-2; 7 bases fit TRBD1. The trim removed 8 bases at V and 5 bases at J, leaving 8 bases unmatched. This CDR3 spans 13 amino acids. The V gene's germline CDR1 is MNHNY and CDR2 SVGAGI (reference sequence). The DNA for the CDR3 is TGTGCCAGCTCCACAGGGGCGGTTTATGGCTACACCTTC. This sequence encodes CASSTGAVYGYTF.

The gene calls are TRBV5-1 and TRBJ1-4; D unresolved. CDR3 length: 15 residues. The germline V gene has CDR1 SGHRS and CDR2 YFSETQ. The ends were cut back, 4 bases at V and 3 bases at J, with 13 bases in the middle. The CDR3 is CASSPRTEANEKLFF. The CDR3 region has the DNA TGCGCCAGCAGCCCGAGGACGGAGGCTAATGAAAAACTGTTTTTT.

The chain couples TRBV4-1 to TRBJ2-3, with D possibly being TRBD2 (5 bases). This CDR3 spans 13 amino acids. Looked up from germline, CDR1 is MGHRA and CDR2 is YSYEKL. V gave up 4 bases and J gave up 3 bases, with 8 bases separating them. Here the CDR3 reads CASSLGVTDTQYF. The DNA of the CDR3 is TGCGCCAGCAGCCTCGGGGTTACAGATACGCAGTATTTT.

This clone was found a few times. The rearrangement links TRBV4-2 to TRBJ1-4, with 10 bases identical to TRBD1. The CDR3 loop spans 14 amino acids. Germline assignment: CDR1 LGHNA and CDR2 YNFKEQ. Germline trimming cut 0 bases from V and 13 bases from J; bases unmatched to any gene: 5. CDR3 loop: CASSQDDRGPTLFF. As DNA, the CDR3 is TGTGCCAGCAGCCAAGATGACAGGGGGCCTACACTGTTTTTT.

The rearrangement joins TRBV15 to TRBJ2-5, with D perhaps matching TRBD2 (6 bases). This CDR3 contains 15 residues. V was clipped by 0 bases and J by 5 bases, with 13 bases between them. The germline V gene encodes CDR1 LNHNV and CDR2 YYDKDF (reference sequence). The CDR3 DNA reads TGTGCCACCAGCAGAGATGGGCGGGGTGGGGAGACCCAGTACTTC. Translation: CATSRDGRGGETQYF.

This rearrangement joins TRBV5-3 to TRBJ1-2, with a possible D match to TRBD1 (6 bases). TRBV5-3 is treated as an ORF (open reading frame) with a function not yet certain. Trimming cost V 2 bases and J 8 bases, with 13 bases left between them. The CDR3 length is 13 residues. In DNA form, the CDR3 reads TGTGCCAGAAGCTTCCCAGGGGTGGAAGGCTACACCTTC. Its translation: CARSFPGVEGYTF.

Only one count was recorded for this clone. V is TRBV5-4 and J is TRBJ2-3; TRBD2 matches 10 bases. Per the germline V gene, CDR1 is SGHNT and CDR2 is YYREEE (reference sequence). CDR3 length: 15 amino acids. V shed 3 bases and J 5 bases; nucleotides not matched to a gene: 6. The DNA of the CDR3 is TGTGCCAGCAGCTCAGCGGGGGGGCGGGGAGATACGCAGTATTTT. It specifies CASSSAGGRGDTQYF.

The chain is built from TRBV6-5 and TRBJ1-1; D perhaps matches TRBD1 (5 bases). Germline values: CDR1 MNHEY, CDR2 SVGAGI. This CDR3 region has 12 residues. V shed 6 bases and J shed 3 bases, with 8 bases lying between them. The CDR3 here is CASRGHDTEAFF. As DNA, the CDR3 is TGTGCCAGCAGGGGGCACGACACTGAAGCTTTCTTT.

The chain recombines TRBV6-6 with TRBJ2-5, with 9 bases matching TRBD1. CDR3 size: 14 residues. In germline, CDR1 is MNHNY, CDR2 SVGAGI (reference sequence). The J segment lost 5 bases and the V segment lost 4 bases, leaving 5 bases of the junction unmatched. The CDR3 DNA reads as TGTGCCAGCAGTTCAAGACAGGGGGGGGAGACCCAGTACTTC. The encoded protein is CASSSRQGGETQYF.

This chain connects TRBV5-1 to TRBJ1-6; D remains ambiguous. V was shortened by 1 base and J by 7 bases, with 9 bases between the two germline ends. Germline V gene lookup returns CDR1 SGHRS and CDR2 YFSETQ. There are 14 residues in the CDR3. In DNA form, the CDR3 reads TGCGCCAGCAGCTTGACACAGTCCAATTCACCCCTCCACTTT. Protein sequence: CASSLTQSNSPLHF.

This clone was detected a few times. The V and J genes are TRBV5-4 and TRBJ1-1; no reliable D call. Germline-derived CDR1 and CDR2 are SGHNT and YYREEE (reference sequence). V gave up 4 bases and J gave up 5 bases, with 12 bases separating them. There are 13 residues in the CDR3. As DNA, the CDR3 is TGTGCCAGCAGCACGGGGTGGGAAACTGAAGCTTTCTTT. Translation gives CASSTGWETEAFF. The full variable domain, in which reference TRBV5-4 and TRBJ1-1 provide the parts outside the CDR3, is ETGVTQSPTHLIKTRGQQVTLRCSSQSGHNTVSWYQQALGQGPQFIFQYYREEENGRGNFPPRFSGLQFPNYSSELNVNALELDDSALYLCASSTGWETEAFFGQGTRLTVV.